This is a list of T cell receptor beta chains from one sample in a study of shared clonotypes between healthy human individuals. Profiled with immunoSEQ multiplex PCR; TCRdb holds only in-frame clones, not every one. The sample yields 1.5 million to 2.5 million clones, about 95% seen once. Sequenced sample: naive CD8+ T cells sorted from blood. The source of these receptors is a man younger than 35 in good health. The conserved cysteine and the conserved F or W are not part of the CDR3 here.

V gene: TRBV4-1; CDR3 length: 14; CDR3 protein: ASSFRAGQWNTEAF
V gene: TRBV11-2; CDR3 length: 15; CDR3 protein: ASSLEDTFWGTGELF
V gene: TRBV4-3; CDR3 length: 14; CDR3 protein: ASSQGSRGPYNEQF
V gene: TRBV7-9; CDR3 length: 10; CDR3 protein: ASSFGAGEAF
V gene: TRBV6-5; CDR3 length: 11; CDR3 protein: ASRTGGDSPLH
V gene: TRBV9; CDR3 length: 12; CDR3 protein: ASSVGSDGTQAF
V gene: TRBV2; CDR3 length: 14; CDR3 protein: ASREPMGILFEKLF
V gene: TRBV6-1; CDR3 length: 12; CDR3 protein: ASSEGAAISPLH
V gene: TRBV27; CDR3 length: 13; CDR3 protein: ASSLLPDRVHEQY
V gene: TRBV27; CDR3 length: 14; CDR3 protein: ASSEIRLANTGELF
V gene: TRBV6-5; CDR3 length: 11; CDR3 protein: ASSTAFFEGYT
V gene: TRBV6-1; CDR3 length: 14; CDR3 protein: ASSELNRVGYQPQH
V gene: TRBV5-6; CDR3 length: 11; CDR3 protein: ASSFEPRDEQY
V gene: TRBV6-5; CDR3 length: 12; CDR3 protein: ASRPGESYNEQF
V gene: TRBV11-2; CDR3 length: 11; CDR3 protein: ASSYGPGDTQY
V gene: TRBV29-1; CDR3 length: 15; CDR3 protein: SVTGWLDRGPADTQY
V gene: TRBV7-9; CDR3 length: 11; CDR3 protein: ASSLAIEDTQY
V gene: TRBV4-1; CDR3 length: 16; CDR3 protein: ASSQDPTSGRHNNEQF
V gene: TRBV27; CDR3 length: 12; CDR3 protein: ASSTLDRVDVLT
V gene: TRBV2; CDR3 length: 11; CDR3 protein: ASSRTSTDTQY
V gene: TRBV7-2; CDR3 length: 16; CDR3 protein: ASSLVGGGAPNVAEQY
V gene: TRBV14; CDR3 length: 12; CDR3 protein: ASSQDSTGEGYT
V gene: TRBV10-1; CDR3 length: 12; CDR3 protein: ASSETGGQETQY
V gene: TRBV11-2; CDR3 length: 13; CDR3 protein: ASSFARGSAETQY
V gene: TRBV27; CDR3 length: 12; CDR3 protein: ASSPGLSGNTIY
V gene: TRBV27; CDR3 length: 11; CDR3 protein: ASKQNSAETQY